These 30 T cell receptor beta chains share one sample of origin, sequenced in a study of CD4 T cells in relation to SARS-CoV-2 and coronaviruses. No antigen has been identified for these receptors. The protocol was immunoSEQ multiplex PCR, while the TCRdb copy is restricted to in-frame clones and leaves out a portion. There are around 41,000 clones in the sample; over 75% occur only once, and less than 1.5% lies in the top ten. The sample taken for sequencing was naive CD4+ T cells from PBMCs, cultured in vitro. Subset noted: naive CD4+ T cells isolated by negative enrichment. These TCRs come from an adult with COVID-19.

The CDR3 loop is CASSLRGLQDTQYF. Written as DNA, the CDR3 is TGTGCCAGCAGCTTAAGAGGGCTCCAAGATACGCAGTATTTT. The chain couples TRBV7-3 to TRBJ2-3; weak D call: TRBD2 (5 bases). Germline values: CDR1 SGHTA, CDR2 FQGTGA. The ends were cut back, 1 base at V and 5 bases at J, with 10 bases in the middle. The CDR3 runs 14 residues.

The CDR3 DNA is TGCGCCAGCAGCTCCCAACCACTTGAGCAGTTCTTC. Translating gives CASSSQPLEQFF. V is TRBV5-1 and J is TRBJ2-1, with unresolved D. The CDR3 spans 12 residues. Deletions cut 3 bases from V and 9 bases from J, with 10 bases between. Germline V gene data show CDR1 as SGHRS and CDR2 as YFSETQ.

This chain joins TRBV2 and TRBJ2-5; D is possibly TRBD2 (6 bases). Between the trimmed V and J ends, which lost 0 bases and 4 bases, there was a span of 9 bases. Germline CDR1 reads SNHLY; CDR2 reads FYNNEI. This CDR3 comprises 14 residues. CDR3 region: CASSEAPGGETQYF. In nucleotides, the CDR3 is TGTGCCAGCAGTGAAGCGCCCGGGGGAGAGACCCAGTACTTC.

The chain uses TRBV19 and TRBJ2-1; D not resolved. This CDR3 has 15 amino acids. CDR1 LNHDA and CDR2 SQIVND come from the germline V gene (reference sequence). V was shortened by 2 bases and J by 5 bases, with 13 bases between the two germline ends. CDR3 in DNA: TGTGCCAGTAGTATATCCCCGACCAACCACAATGAGCAGTTCTTC. It translates to CASSISPTNHNEQFF.

V usage is TRBV6-4 and J usage is TRBJ1-5, with D tentatively TRBD1 (5 bases). This CDR3 has 13 residues. Trimming shortened V by 4 bases and J by 4 bases, and 8 bases separated the two germline ends. CDR1 is MRHNA, CDR2 SNTAGT, per germline. The CDR3 DNA follows: TGTGCCAGCAGTGCAGGGTTGAATCAGCCCCAGCATTTT. This translates into CASSAGLNQPQHF.

This clone appeared once. The chain joins TRBV6-2 or TRBV6-3 to TRBJ2-7; D not certain. Germline lookup yields CDR1 MNHEY and CDR2 SVGEGT. Deletions cut 0 bases from V and 4 bases from J, with 4 bases between. This CDR3 comprises 12 residues. CDR3 amino acids: CASSYSRYEQYF. In DNA, the CDR3 is TGTGCCAGCAGTTACTCGAGGTACGAGCAGTACTTC.

V is TRBV9 and J is TRBJ1-3; D remains unclear. The CDR3 covers 15 residues. In germline, CDR1 is SGDLS, CDR2 YYNGEE. V dropped 6 bases and J dropped 0 bases, with 13 bases sitting between them. Here the CDR3 reads CASTKDGLSGNTIYF. The DNA for the CDR3 is TGTGCCAGCACAAAGGACGGCCTCTCTGGAAACACCATATATTTT.

V is TRBV7-2 and J is TRBJ2-1; D uncertain. Trimming took off 5 bases at V and 6 bases at J, with 14 bases between the two ends. This CDR3 has 14 amino acids. Germline loops: CDR1 SGHTA, CDR2 FQGNSA. The CDR3 region has the DNA TGTGCCAGCAGCGAGAGTAGAGCGAGCAATGAGCAGTTCTTC. This translates into CASSESRASNEQFF.

V is TRBV19 and J is TRBJ2-5; D is uncertain. Germline values: CDR1 LNHDA, CDR2 SQIVND (reference sequence). The CDR3 is 13 amino acids. Trimming cost V 5 bases and J 1 base, with 8 bases left between them. CDR3 residues: CASSSAVQETQYF. The CDR3 DNA reads as TGTGCCAGTAGTTCGGCGGTCCAAGAGACCCAGTACTTC. Supplemented by reference TRBV19 and TRBJ2-5, the full variable domain reads DGGITQSPKYLFRKEGQNVTLSCEQNLNHDAMYWYRQDPGQGLRLIYYSQIVNDFQKGDIAEGYSVSREKKESFPLTVTSAQKNPTAFYLCASSSAVQETQYFGPGTRLLVL.

The chain links TRBV2 to TRBJ1-6, with 9 bases matching TRBD1. V was pared by 9 bases and J by 6 bases, with 9 bases of the junction left unmatched. Germline assignment: CDR1 SNHLY and CDR2 FYNNEI. The CDR3 covers 15 residues. The CDR3 coding sequence is TGTGCCAGGACCGGGACAGGGAACTCTAATTCACCCCTCCACTTT. Its protein is CARTGTGNSNSPLHF.

The chain recombines TRBV11-1 with TRBJ2-3, with D perhaps TRBD1 (7 bases). The V gene lost 5 bases and the J gene lost 3 bases, with 15 bases spanning the gap. Germline V lookup: CDR1 SGHAT, CDR2 FQDESV (reference sequence). The CDR3 is 15 amino acids. CDR3 DNA: TGTGCCAGCAGCCCCCAGACAGGGAGGACAGATACGCAGTATTTT. Encoded protein: CASSPQTGRTDTQYF. The whole variable domain, remainder taken from reference TRBV11-1 and TRBJ2-3, is EAEVAQSPRYKITEKSQAVAFWCDPISGHATLYWYRQILGQGPELLVQFQDESVVDDSQLPKDRFSAERLKGVDSTLKIQPAELGDSAMYLCASSPQTGRTDTQYFGPGTRLTVL.

The J gene is TRBJ2-5, the V gene TRBV5-4; 8 nucleotides agree with TRBD1. This CDR3 has 14 residues. From germline, CDR1 is SGHNT and CDR2 YYREEE (reference sequence). J lost 2 bases, V lost 4 bases, and 4 bases had no gene match. The CDR3 loop reads CASSQGQVQETQYF. CDR3 coding DNA: TGTGCCAGCAGCCAGGGACAGGTACAAGAGACCCAGTACTTC.

This clone was seen more than once but under ten times. This chain connects TRBV10-1 to TRBJ1-5, with TRBD1 as a possible D gene (5 bases). Trimming left V 4 bases short and J 6 bases short, with 10 bases between. The CDR3 consists of 13 residues. Germline V gene data show CDR1 as WNHNN and CDR2 as SYGVQD (reference sequence). CDR3 sequence reads: CASSAGLSQPQHF. In DNA form, the CDR3 reads TGCGCCAGCAGTGCAGGGTTAAGTCAGCCCCAGCATTTT.

In its sample, this clone was seen a few times. V gene TRBV19 combines with J gene TRBJ2-1, with 10 nucleotides matching TRBD1. Germline CDR1 LNHDA, CDR2 SQIVND (reference sequence). The CDR3 extends over 14 amino acids. The V gene end was trimmed by 3 bases and the J gene end by 8 bases; junction bases not matched to a gene: 4. DNA of the CDR3: TGTGCCAGTAGTATTGACAGGGGGCGGGATGAGCAGTTCTTC. Translating it yields CASSIDRGRDEQFF. Filled out from reference TRBV19 and TRBJ2-1, the complete variable domain reads DGGITQSPKYLFRKEGQNVTLSCEQNLNHDAMYWYRQDPGQGLRLIYYSQIVNDFQKGDIAEGYSVSREKKESFPLTVTSAQKNPTAFYLCASSIDRGRDEQFFGPGTRLTVL.

The chain is built from TRBV9 and TRBJ2-3; D uncertain. V gave up 4 bases and J gave up 0 bases, with 12 bases separating them. This CDR3 contains 15 residues. From germline, CDR1 is SGDLS and CDR2 YYNGEE. In DNA form, the CDR3 reads TGTGCCAGCAGCTACACTGGGTCTAGCACAGATACGCAGTATTTT. It is translated as CASSYTGSSTDTQYF.

V is TRBV27 and J is TRBJ1-2, with D possibly TRBD1 on 6 matching bases. Between the trimmed V and J ends, which lost 3 bases and 8 bases, there was a span of 13 bases. This CDR3 spans 13 amino acids. Germline assignment: CDR1 MNHEY and CDR2 SMNVEV (reference sequence). This CDR3 reads CASSFWGARGYTF. In nucleotides, the CDR3 is TGTGCCAGCAGTTTTTGGGGGGCGCGAGGCTACACCTTC.

The chain couples TRBV30 to TRBJ1-5; tentative D call: TRBD1 (6 bases). CDR1 and CDR2 (germline): GTSNPN, SVGIG (reference sequence). V was trimmed by 4 bases and J by 4 bases, leaving 14 bases between them. This CDR3 is 14 amino acids long. CDR3 residues: CAWTGADRNQPQHF. The CDR3 DNA follows: TGTGCCTGGACGGGGGCGGACAGAAATCAGCCCCAGCATTTT.

This sequence joins TRBV4-2 and TRBJ1-3, with D unclear. Trimming took 0 bases from V and 0 from J, leaving 15 bases between them. CDR1 is LGHNA and CDR2 is YNFKEQ in the germline V gene. There are 18 residues in the CDR3. The DNA of the CDR3 is TGTGCCAGCAGCCAAGACCCATGGCTAGATATCTCTGGAAACACCATATATTTT. Translating it yields CASSQDPWLDISGNTIYF.

This chain links TRBV6-1 with TRBJ1-4; TRBD1 matches at 12 bases. CDR1 is MNHNS and CDR2 is SASEGT in the germline V gene. This CDR3 has 15 amino acids. V lost 1 base and J lost 8; bases outside the gene matches: 2. CDR3 sequence (DNA): TGTGCCAGCAGTGAAGGGGGGACAGGGGGCGAAAAACTGTTTTTT. Residues: CASSEGGTGGEKLFF.

The chain couples TRBV29-1 to TRBJ1-4, with D tentatively TRBD1 (6 bases). Germline values: CDR1 SQVTM, CDR2 ANQGSEA. Trimming removed 0 bases from V and 10 bases from J, with 15 bases in between. The CDR3 totals 14 residues. CDR3 loop: CSVEDRGQGPKLFF. CDR3 DNA: TGCAGCGTTGAAGATCGTGGGCAGGGGCCAAAACTGTTTTTT.

This rearrangement joins TRBV28 to TRBJ2-3, with D unresolved. Trimming stripped 4 bases from V and 1 base from J, with 12 bases between. The CDR3 loop spans 15 amino acids. Germline CDR1 is MDHEN and CDR2 is SYDVKM. The CDR3 sequence is CASSYRLYGTDTQYF. In DNA, the CDR3 is TGTGCCAGCAGTTATAGACTCTATGGCACAGATACGCAGTATTTT.

The chain combines TRBV10-3 with TRBJ1-2; the D is unclear. V was cut by 4 bases and J by 4 bases, with 10 bases left in between. The length of the CDR3 is 13 residues. Germline CDR1 reads ENHRY; CDR2 reads SYGVKD. The CDR3 nucleotides read TGTGCCATCAGTGGGGCCGGCTCCTATGGCTACACCTTC. Translation gives CAISGAGSYGYTF.

This clone is judged medium-sized (0.01 to 0.1%). The rearrangement uses TRBV4-3 and TRBJ1-1; TRBD1 matches at 7 bases. The CDR3 spans 16 residues. Losses at the gene ends were 0 bases for V and 1 base for J; bases not matched to a gene: 5. Germline V gene lookup returns CDR1 LGHNA and CDR2 YSLEER. The CDR3 loop reads CASSQDWAGGNTEAFF. CDR3 DNA: TGCGCCAGCAGCCAAGATTGGGCAGGGGGGAACACTGAAGCTTTCTTT.

V usage is TRBV10-2 and J usage is TRBJ1-2; 7 nucleotides line up with TRBD1. The CDR3 sequence is 14 residues long. With V trimmed by 3 bases and J by 7 bases, 8 bases remained unmatched. Per the germline V gene, CDR1 is WSHSY and CDR2 is SAAADI. CDR3 sequence (DNA): TGCGCCAGCAGTGACCCGGGAGGGGGCGGTGGCTACACCTTC. It yields the protein CASSDPGGGGGYTF.

The chain carries TRBV3-1 (or the pseudogene TRBV3-2) and TRBJ1-5; D may be TRBD1 (5 bases). V lost 0 bases and J lost 1, with 16 bases in between. Per germline, CDR1 LGHDT and CDR2 YNNKEL (reference sequence). This CDR3 is built from 18 residues. CDR3 in amino acids: CASSQDLGGLASNQPQHF. The CDR3 DNA reads as TGTGCCAGCAGCCAAGACTTGGGGGGGTTAGCAAGCAATCAGCCCCAGCATTTT.

CDR3 DNA sequence: TGTGCCAGCAGTCCAACGATATCAGGGGGCATGTCTGGAAACACCATATATTTT. Residues: CASSPTISGGMSGNTIYF. The genes are TRBV6-6 and TRBJ1-3; 8 bases are shared with TRBD1. V shed 5 bases, J shed 1 base, and the junction held 13 bases outside the gene matches. CDR1 and CDR2 from the germline V gene are MNHNY and SVGAGI (reference sequence). This CDR3 region has 18 residues.

The V and J genes are TRBV5-1 and TRBJ2-7; D unresolved. The ends were cut back, 2 bases at V and 1 base at J, with 7 bases in the middle. CDR1 is SGHRS, CDR2 YFSETQ, per germline. The CDR3 loop spans 13 amino acids. The CDR3 is CASSFGLSYEQYF. CDR3 bases: TGCGCCAGCAGCTTTGGCCTTTCCTACGAGCAGTACTTC.

Turning to this clone: The junction and the germline gene differ at one end; a read error may be behind it. The chain is built from TRBV7-2 and TRBJ2-1; D tentatively reads TRBD1 or TRBD2 (5 bases each). There are 14 residues in the CDR3. Germline-derived CDR1 and CDR2 are SGHTA and FQGNSA. The CDR3 nucleotides read TGTGCCAGCAGTTTAGGGACCAGCGGTAATGAGCAGTTCTTC. This translates into CASSLGTSGNEQFF. The whole variable domain, remainder taken from reference TRBV7-2 and TRBJ2-1, is GAGVSQSPSNKVTEKGKDVELRCDPISGHTALYWYRQSLGQGLEFLIYFQGNSAPDKSGLPSDRFSAERTGGSVSTLTIQRTQQEDSAVYLCASSLGTSGNEQFFGPGTRLTVL.

The chain is built from TRBV28 and TRBJ2-7, with 11 bases matching TRBD2. After removal of 4 bases from V and 0 bases from J, the junction contained 2 bases not matched to a gene. The CDR3 totals 15 residues. Germline V gene lookup returns CDR1 MDHEN and CDR2 SYDVKM. The CDR3 sequence: CASSSTSGSSYEQYF. CDR3 in DNA: TGTGCCAGCAGTTCCACTAGCGGGAGCTCCTACGAGCAGTACTTC.

This chain links TRBV5-6 with TRBJ2-1, with 8 bases aligning to TRBD2. This CDR3 comprises 16 residues. V was clipped by 7 bases and J by 6 bases; unmatched bases: 15. Germline loops: CDR1 SGHDT, CDR2 YYEEEE. CDR3 region: CASGSERGRRGNEQFF. The CDR3 nucleotides read TGTGCCAGCGGCTCTGAGCGGGGGCGAAGAGGCAATGAGCAGTTCTTC.